This paragraph reports one T cell receptor (beta chain). The clone's antigen remains unknown. No clone much larger than this one lies a single base away; base qualities are absent. The CDR3 covers 15 residues, taking in both the cysteine and the phenylalanine. Here the CDR3 DNA is all that survives: 45 bases in frame from base 1. As encoded in the germline V gene, CDR1 is SGHDN while CDR2 is FVKESK. V was cut back by 4 bases and J by 3 bases, leaving a gap of 14 bases between them. To separate naive from memory CD4+ T cells, cryopreserved PBMCs first underwent CD4 enrichment and then EasySep naive CD4+ T cell enrichment. Sorted naive or memory CD4+ T cells (about 9.9 x 10^4) were grown at a 1:1 ratio with T cell-depleted PBMCs and CEF peptides for nine to eleven days. In general, every peptide culture condition was set up in three replicate wells. Ficoll-Paque PLUS gradient centrifugation was used to isolate PBMCs from leukapheresis product or whole blood. The PBMCs went either fresh into the expansion assay or into cryopreservation at -140 degrees C. The QIAamp Micro DNA Kit was used to extract genomic DNA from the CD4+ T cells.

DNA from CEF-cultured naive and memory CD4+ T cells underwent immunoSEQ TCR-beta sequencing at survey level. Per the authors' processing: During preprocessing, nonproductive sequences were removed, as were CDR3s that did not start with C, did not end with F or W, or were shorter than 7 amino acids. Antigen-specific clonotypes were called with the MANAFEST web app, based on expansion relative to reference and other culture wells. To be counted as positive, a clone had to show significant expansion compared with the reference culture, at an FDR below 0.05, in 2 of 3 replicate wells. Positive clones also required significant expansion versus all other tandem wells and an odds ratio above 5. Cultured and uncultured naive and memory CD4+ repertoires were searched for CDR3s previously identified as spike- and CEF-reactive. CDR3 homology was quantified as pairwise Levenshtein distance, calculated with the stringdist R package after three terminal residues were trimmed from each end. Drawn from immuneACCESS, this table holds only the in-frame rearrangements with V and J called that TCRdb kept. Clones are partly lost; checked studies trace under half to an unresolved V gene and leave the rest unexplained. D and trimming come from the DNA, and the V and J calls and clone size come from that table. This sample comprises around 30,000 clones, about 76% of them detected only once. Roughly 3.2% of the sample is held by the ten biggest clonotypes.

The data are from a study of CD4 T cells in relation to SARS-CoV-2 and coronaviruses (dated by TCRdb to the early 2020s). Describing the broader study: In the ViraFEST assay, PBMCs were grown with antigen for 10 days, and TCR beta CDR3s were then sequenced to identify antigen-specific clonal expansions. Across all 12 patients in the full convalescent cohort, ages ranged from about 20 to 80 years, with a median of 38. Of the 12 convalescent patients, 8 were male and 4 were female, and two of the subjects were Hispanic. HLA restriction was mapped for shared crossreactive spike epitopes using patient-derived lymphoblastoid cell lines. The study assessed, at the TCR clonotype level, memory CD4+ T cell crossreactivity between SARS-CoV-2 and common cold coronavirus spike proteins. The Adaptive Biotechnologies TCR-sequencing kit was used to sequence samples from a few pre-COVID donors and the naive versus memory experiments, while other data came from Illumina-based sequencing. For other donors in the study, expansion assays were sequenced with a different, Illumina-based TCR-beta assay.

Broader findings and caveats from the paper: The study was constrained by small numbers of patients and of tested TCRs. Significantly weaker SARS-CoV-2-driven expansion was shown by crossreactive clones than by monoreactive clones, consistent with antigenic imprinting. Sequencing naive versus memory cells indicated that the assay picks up memory recall responses, not primary responses primed during culture. Crossreactivity analysis centred on spike protein, so crossreactivity against other viral proteins was not assessed. Around three fifths of donors had memory CD4+ clonotypes that crossrecognized SARS-CoV-2 and at least one common cold coronavirus spike. Because no donor provided both pre-pandemic and post-infection samples, tracing the source of pre-existing responses was limited.

The origin of this receptor is an adult with COVID-19. This chain joins TRBV14 to TRBJ2-3, with the D segment identity uncertain. Specimen: memory CD4+ T cells from PBMCs, cultured in vitro. The cell subset or site tag for this specimen amounts to: memory (non-naive) CD4+ T cells. The DNA sequence reads TGTGCCAGCAGCCGAGGACGGCAAAAGACAGATACGCAGTATTTT. Translated, it reads CASSRGRQKTDTQYF.